A single sample gave rise to the 5 T cell receptor beta chains below, sequenced in a study of beta chain features in type 1 diabetes. Investigators reverse transcribed all isolated RNA, so they sequenced expressed TCRB transcripts. Profiling relied on immunoSEQ multiplex PCR, and the TCRdb table lists in-frame clones only, not all of them. This table has 130,000 to 150,000 clones, more than 9% appearing once. Sequencing used naive CD4+ T cells from blood. Source of these receptors: a man between 18 and 29 years old in good health.

This clone was detected only a few times. This sample includes further DNA sequences coding for the same CDR3. The V call is TRBV7-2, the J call TRBJ1-1; D uncertain. This CDR3 region has 14 residues. Trimming took off 1 base at V and 0 bases at J, with 6 bases between the two ends. Germline CDR1 is SGHTA and CDR2 is FQGNSA. The CDR3 reads CASSLGTVNTEAFF. For the CDR3, the DNA is TGTGCCAGCAGCTTAGGAACGGTGAACACTGAAGCTTTCTTT.

J is TRBJ1-3 and V is TRBV19; D perhaps matches TRBD1 (6 bases). Germline V gives CDR1 LNHDA, CDR2 SQIVND (reference sequence). V gave up 2 bases and J gave up 2 bases, with 7 bases separating them. The CDR3 has 14 residues. The CDR3 spells CASSITGTGNTIYF. CDR3 DNA: TGTGCCAGTAGTATAACAGGGACTGGAAACACCATATATTTT. Full variable domain (remainder filled in from reference TRBV19 and TRBJ1-3): DGGITQSPKYLFRKEGQNVTLSCEQNLNHDAMYWYRQDPGQGLRLIYYSQIVNDFQKGDIAEGYSVSREKKESFPLTVTSAQKNPTAFYLCASSITGTGNTIYFGEGSWLTVV.

The chain has TRBV9 and TRBJ2-3; a weak D match, TRBD2 (5 bases). The germline gives CDR1 SGDLS, CDR2 YYNGEE. There are 16 residues in the CDR3. V was trimmed by 0 bases and J by 6 bases, leaving 17 bases between them. The CDR3 nucleotides are TGTGCCAGCAGCGTAGTTAGCGCTACCTTCACGGATACGCAGTATTTT. It translates to CASSVVSATFTDTQYF.

In its sample, this clone was seen a few times. The chain employs TRBV4-3 and TRBJ1-4, with D tentatively TRBD1 (5 bases). The CDR3 spans 15 residues. Per the germline V gene, CDR1 is LGHNA and CDR2 is YSLEER. V was cut by 3 bases and J by 8 bases, with 16 bases left in between. CDR3 residues: CASSQEWGEGEKLFF. The CDR3 bases are TGCGCCAGCAGCCAGGAATGGGGCGAAGGCGAAAAACTGTTTTTT.

The rearrangement links TRBV7-8 to TRBJ2-7; 9 positions agree with TRBD1. Germline V lookup: CDR1 SGHVS, CDR2 FQNEAQ. The CDR3 is 15 residues long. Trimming cost V 1 base and J 1 base; bases outside gene matches: 2. The CDR3 coding sequence is TGTGCCAGCAGCTTAGTAGGACAGGGGTCCTACGAGCAGTACTTC. Amino acids: CASSLVGQGSYEQYF.